Each of the 25 T cell receptor beta chains below was sequenced from the same sample in a study of T cells after yellow fever vaccination. TCRdb processed the 5' RACE reads anew with MiXCR; each CDR3 protein has one entry. Found here are some 600,000 distinct CDR3 sequences, around 17% of them singletons; the top ten hold 15% to 20%. Material: PBMCs, obtained 5 days after the first yellow fever vaccination. The receptors shown here come from a man aged 18 to 30 who received the YFV17D yellow fever vaccine.

The sample holds a few counts of this clonotype. The J gene is TRBJ1-5, the V gene TRBV7-2, with D unresolved. Deletions cut 5 bases from V and 9 bases from J, with 8 bases between. This CDR3 is built from 11 residues. In germline, CDR1 is SGHTA, CDR2 FQGNSA. The CDR3 sequence is CASSLLGPQHF. The DNA for the CDR3 is TGTGCCAGCAGCCTCCTTGGGCCCCAGCATTTT.

The V gene is TRBV5-1, the J gene TRBJ1-4; possibly TRBD1 for D (6 bases). Per the germline V gene, CDR1 is SGHRS and CDR2 is YFSETQ. V gave up 5 bases and J gave up 4 bases, with 15 bases separating them. The CDR3 contains 15 residues. CDR3 residues: CASSQTGQLNEKLFF. In DNA form, the CDR3 reads TGCGCCAGCAGTCAGACTGGACAGCTTAATGAAAAACTGTTTTTT.

This clonotype has only a few counts. The chain carries TRBV7-2 and TRBJ1-2, with a possible D match to TRBD1 (6 bases). The CDR3 is 14 amino acids. The V and J ends lost 5 bases and 11 bases respectively, with 21 bases between them. Germline CDR1 reads SGHTA; CDR2 reads FQGNSA. Here the CDR3 reads CASSPHFGGPKYTF. In DNA, the CDR3 is TGTGCCAGCAGCCCCCATTTTGGGGGGCCGAAGTACACCTTC.

The chain joins TRBV6-1 to TRBJ2-3; TRBD1 might be the D (7 bases). This CDR3 spans 15 amino acids. Germline V gene data show CDR1 as MNHNS and CDR2 as SASEGT. V lost 6 bases and J lost 4, with 17 bases in between. The CDR3 DNA is TGTGCCAGCAGGACTCAGGGGGGCCTGTCAGATACGCAGTATTTT. Translation gives CASRTQGGLSDTQYF.

The chain has TRBV7-9 and TRBJ1-2, with D uncertain. CDR1 and CDR2 from the germline V gene are SEHNR and FQNEAQ (reference sequence). The CDR3 runs 16 residues. With 2 bases removed from V and 0 bases from J, the gap between germline ends came to 13 bases. CDR3 loop: CASSLTGALANYGYTF. The CDR3 DNA is TGTGCCAGCAGCTTAACGGGCGCACTAGCTAACTATGGCTACACCTTC.

There are many counts of this clonotype. This sequence joins TRBV6-2 or TRBV6-3 and TRBJ1-4; D is unresolved. V lost 4 bases to trimming and J lost 8 bases, with 5 bases between them. Germline lookup yields CDR1 MNHEY and CDR2 SVGEGT. The CDR3 runs to 11 residues. CDR3 loop: CASSSGEKLFF. The CDR3 bases are TGTGCCAGCAGTTCCGGGGAAAAACTGTTTTTT.

This chain joins TRBV5-1 and TRBJ1-1; no clear D gene. CDR3 length equals 14 residues. V was cut by 1 base and J by 4 bases, with 11 bases left in between. The germline gives CDR1 SGHRS, CDR2 YFSETQ. CDR3 sequence (DNA): TGCGCCAGCAGCTTGACATTGGGTAGCACTGAAGCTTTCTTT. Translated, it gives CASSLTLGSTEAFF.

The chain has TRBV19 and TRBJ2-1; 10 bases line up with TRBD1. CDR1 and CDR2 from the germline V gene are LNHDA and SQIVND (reference sequence). The length of the CDR3 is 13 residues. The V and J ends lost 3 bases and 8 bases, in that order; junction bases with no gene match: 1. CDR3 protein: CASSIGQGDEQFF. The CDR3 DNA is TGTGCCAGTAGTATTGGACAGGGGGATGAGCAGTTCTTC.

V gene TRBV5-1 combines with J gene TRBJ1-5; unclear D gene. The germline CDR1 and CDR2 sequences are SGHRS and YFSETQ. This CDR3 is built from 14 residues. V was pared by 0 bases and J by 8 bases, with 12 bases between. The CDR3 DNA is TGCGCCAGCAGCTTGGATGTGGGGTTAGAGCCCCAGCATTTT. It translates to CASSLDVGLEPQHF.

This clonotype came up a few times. The chain uses TRBV5-1 and TRBJ1-3; D uncertain. V gave up 1 base and J gave up 2 bases, with 7 bases separating them. This CDR3 has 14 amino acids. Germline assignment: CDR1 SGHRS and CDR2 YFSETQ. The CDR3 DNA reads TGCGCCAGCAGCTTGCCAGGAACTGGAAACACCATATATTTT. Its protein product is CASSLPGTGNTIYF. The full variable domain, completed using reference TRBV5-1 and TRBJ1-3, is KAGVTQTPRYLIKTRGQQVTLSCSPISGHRSVSWYQQTPGQGLQFLFEYFSETQRNKGNFPGRFSGRQFSNSRSEMNVSTLELGDSALYLCASSLPGTGNTIYFGEGSWLTVV.

CDR3: CASSRGVSTGQGFTDTQYF. In DNA, the CDR3 is TGTGCCAGCAGCCGGGGGGTGTCGACTGGACAGGGTTTCACAGATACGCAGTATTTT. The chain links TRBV11-1 to TRBJ2-3; D may be TRBD1 (8 bases). Germline V gene sequence: CDR1 SGHAT, CDR2 FQDESV (reference sequence). V was pared by 5 bases and J by 2 bases, with 26 bases between. The CDR3 loop spans 19 amino acids.

There are a few counts of this clonotype. The rearrangement links TRBV7-6 to TRBJ2-7; possible D gene TRBD1, 8 bases. V lost 5 bases to trimming and J lost 3 bases, with 20 bases between them. The CDR3 is 16 amino acids. The germline V gene has CDR1 SGHVS and CDR2 FNYEAQ. This chain's CDR3 is CASSEGQGLTLYEQYV. CDR3 coding DNA: TGTGCCAGCAGCGAAGGACAGGGACTAACGCTCTACGAGCAGTACGTC.

In its sample, this clonotype was seen a few times. The chain carries TRBV29-1 and TRBJ2-7; 7 nucleotides align to TRBD1. V gave up 5 bases and J gave up 5 bases; unmatched junction bases: 6. Germline V gives CDR1 SQVTM, CDR2 ANQGSEA. The length of the CDR3 is 12 residues. CDR3 sequence (DNA): TGCAGCGTTTTCCGGGACAGTCACGAGCAGTACTTC. The encoded protein is CSVFRDSHEQYF.

Only a few counts were recorded for this clonotype. One junction end does not reproduce the germline sequence, and a read error may be involved. This chain links TRBV12-3 or TRBV12-4 with TRBJ2-5; D perhaps matches TRBD2 (5 bases). This CDR3 region has 13 residues. CDR3 DNA: TGTGCCAGCAGTTTAGGGGGTGAAGGAGGAATGGACTTC. This gives the protein CASSLGGEGGMDF.

This clonotype was seen a handful of times. The chain couples TRBV7-2 to TRBJ2-7; 8 bases match TRBD2. V shed 7 bases and J 3 bases; nucleotides not matched to a gene: 11. The CDR3 extends over 15 amino acids. Germline CDR1 SGHTA, CDR2 FQGNSA. The CDR3 sequence: CASTKGGGPYYEQYF. CDR3 nucleotide sequence: TGTGCCAGCACCAAAGGCGGGGGGCCCTACTACGAGCAGTACTTC.

This clonotype was picked up a small number of times. The chain carries TRBV12-3 or TRBV12-4 and TRBJ1-1, with D hard to call. The CDR3 spans 12 residues. V dropped 6 bases and J dropped 4 bases, with 9 bases sitting between them. Here the CDR3 DNA reads TGTGCCAGCAGCCAGGATTTCACTGAAGCTTTCTTT. Encoded protein: CASSQDFTEAFF.

This clonotype was detected only a few times. The gene calls are TRBV7-9 and TRBJ2-1, with D perhaps given as TRBD1 or TRBD2 (7 bases each). The V end lost 3 bases, the J end lost 7 bases, and 13 bases lay between the germline ends. From germline, CDR1 is SEHNR and CDR2 FQNEAQ (reference sequence). The CDR3 runs 14 residues. The CDR3 DNA follows: TGTGCCAGCAGCTTCAGGGGGGGAAGGAATGAGCAGTTCTTC. Protein sequence: CASSFRGGRNEQFF.

This clonotype was recorded many times. This chain links TRBV6-1 with TRBJ2-2; D is perhaps TRBD1 (5 bases). Germline CDR1 reads MNHNS; CDR2 reads SASEGT. The CDR3 is 14 residues long. Trimming removed 7 bases at V and 5 bases at J, with 14 bases between. The CDR3 loop is CASTQGGSTGELFF. The CDR3, as DNA: TGTGCCAGCACCCAGGGTGGGTCGACCGGGGAGCTGTTTTTT.

Concerning this clonotype itself: A junction end diverges from the germline sequence, so it may reflect a read error. The CDR3 sequence is CASSETRRYGYSF. The CDR3 nucleotides read TGTGCCAGCAGTGAAACGAGACGGTATGGCTACTCCTTC. The rearrangement uses TRBV2 and TRBJ1-2; D call uncertain. There are 13 residues in the CDR3. The germline V gene has CDR1 SNHLY and CDR2 FYNNEI.

This clonotype showed up many times. DNA for the CDR3: TGCGCCAGCAGCTTGGCGGGGGGCGTGAACATTCAGTACTTC. Amino acid sequence: CASSLAGGVNIQYF. The J gene is TRBJ2-4, the V gene TRBV5-1; D might be TRBD2 (7 bases). CDR1 SGHRS and CDR2 YFSETQ come from the germline V gene. The CDR3 is 14 amino acids. Trimming removed 0 bases at V and 7 bases at J, with 11 bases between.

The CDR3 DNA follows: TGTGCCACCAGTGACCGAACCGCGGCCAAAAACATTCAGTACTTC. This gives the protein CATSDRTAAKNIQYF. V is TRBV24-1 and J is TRBJ2-4; D is uncertain. Germline CDR1 reads KGHDR; CDR2 reads SFDVKD. This CDR3 is 15 amino acids long. Trimming stripped 4 bases from V and 1 base from J, with 10 bases between.

The V call is TRBV4-1, the J call TRBJ2-7; possible D gene TRBD2, 6 bases. The CDR3 consists of 20 residues. CDR1 and CDR2 (germline): MGHRA, YSYEKL. V lost 1 base and J lost 5, with 30 bases in between. The DNA of the CDR3 is TGCGCCAGCAGCCAAGTGGGAGTCGCGGGAAACCGACTAGTCAGGCACGAGCAGTACTTC. It specifies CASSQVGVAGNRLVRHEQYF.

The sample holds a few counts of this clonotype. The V and J genes are TRBV6-5 and TRBJ1-2; no reliable D call. The CDR3 covers 17 residues. Germline CDR1 and CDR2: MNHEY and SVGAGI. Trimming took off 0 bases at V and 3 bases at J, with 17 bases between the two ends. CDR3 residues: CASSYSFVARTHYGYTF. For the CDR3, the DNA is TGTGCCAGCAGTTACTCGTTCGTCGCCAGGACCCACTATGGCTACACCTTC.

The chain has TRBV6-1 and TRBJ2-7, with 15 nucleotides matching TRBD2. The CDR3 runs 17 residues. V gave up 6 bases and J gave up 0 bases; unmatched junction bases: 6. Germline assignment: CDR1 MNHNS and CDR2 SASEGT. The CDR3 DNA reads as TGTGCCAGCAGCGCCGGGACTAGCGGGGGGTACTCCTACGAGCAGTACTTC. This gives the protein CASSAGTSGGYSYEQYF.

This clonotype was seen a few times. The genes are TRBV4-2 and TRBJ2-5; a weak D match, TRBD1 (5 bases). V was cut by 0 bases and J by 2 bases, with 16 bases left in between. The CDR3 has 17 residues. CDR1 and CDR2 from the germline V gene are LGHNA and YNFKEQ. DNA for the CDR3: TGTGCCAGCAGCCAAGATAATGATCCTAGGGGACAAGAGACCCAGTACTTC. It codes for CASSQDNDPRGQETQYF.